This TCR beta chain was sequenced during a study of vaccination effects on CD4 cells after COVID-19. The ViraFEST assay expanded antigen-specific CD4+ T cells with viral peptide pools before sequencing. Investigators separated out CD4+ T cells once approximately 11 days of culture had passed. Nobody among the vaccine recipients had prior SARS-CoV-2 infection (nucleocapsid antibodies were negative). The study's findings and limits: Vaccine-induced clones in healthy vaccinees cross-reacted with common cold coronaviruses in only 1 of 255 cases.

Clones were sequenced by immunoSEQ multiplex PCR, and TCRdb holds only the in-frame ones, with some missing. This sample carries over 25,000 clones, roughly 70% of them seen once, and the ten largest clones take 20% to 25%. Of note for this clone: Its antigen is currently unknown.

This TCR was sampled from a human donor who received a COVID-19 vaccine. The sample consisted of CD4+ T cells from PBMCs cultured with HCoV-NL63 spike peptides, taken before COVID-19 vaccination.

The CDR3: CASSLGGLNTEAFF. The CDR3 bases are TGCGCCAGCAGCTTGGGAGGGTTGAACACTGAAGCTTTCTTT. This chain connects TRBV5-1 to TRBJ1-1; D unclear. This CDR3 comprises 14 residues. V lost 0 bases to trimming and J lost 0 bases, with 6 bases between them. Germline V CDR1 and CDR2: SGHRS, YFSETQ.